This T cell receptor (beta chain) was profiled in a study of chemoradiotherapy in HPV16-positive cancers (dated by TCRdb to between 2021 and 2023). Study-level background: Candidate HPV-specific T-cell clones and common TCR motifs were defined through functional T-cell assays on cells from a couple of HPV16-positive patients. Whether T-cell immunity against the HPV oncoproteins E6 and E7 changes during chemoradiotherapy and whether survival is affected by this immunity were examined in the study. The candidate HPV-specific TCRs and motifs were subsequently tracked in TCR repertoires obtained from 70 to 95 patients with HPV-related cancers. Summary of the overall study and its limitations: Expansion of candidate HPV-specific clones and E7-related TCR motifs was observed in the tumor microenvironment during treatment, whereas no such expansion was observed for non-HPV-specific T cells. In HPV16-positive patients, expansion of HPV-responsive T cells during chemoradiotherapy was associated with improved recurrence-free survival. The survival association was reported for HPV16-positive patients, and the functional definition of HPV-specific T cells was derived from only a couple of HPV16-positive patients.

The library was obtained by the immunoSEQ multiplex PCR assay. Sourced from immuneACCESS, this table was stored by TCRdb with only in-frame sequences that have V and J called. A share of the clones is absent; for the studies checked, an unresolved V gene accounts for under half, and the remainder has no known explanation. The sample table holds tens of thousands of clones, of which approximately 84% were seen once. Clones ranked in the top ten supply around 5.1% of the sample. CDR1 is given as SGDLS and CDR2 as YYNGEE, both from the germline V gene. The V and J ends are trimmed by 0 bases and 5 bases, leaving 8 bases between them. Inclusive of the bounding cysteine and phenylalanine, the CDR3 is 13 residues long. The CDR3 DNA has 39 bases and is translated from base 1. Repertoires were sampled repeatedly over the course of chemoradiotherapy so that clonal expansion in the tumor microenvironment could be followed.

About this clone itself: Which antigen it targets is not known. One base away there is no much larger clone; base qualities are not given.

The sequence derives from a human donor with HPV-associated anogenital cancer. The chain couples TRBV9 to TRBJ2-5; no D gene is confidently identified. Sequencing used blood, obtained from a patient who underwent chemoradiotherapy. This receptor carries the CDR3 CASSVASLETQYF. The sequence in DNA is TGTGCCAGCAGCGTAGCTAGTCTGGAGACCCAGTACTTC.